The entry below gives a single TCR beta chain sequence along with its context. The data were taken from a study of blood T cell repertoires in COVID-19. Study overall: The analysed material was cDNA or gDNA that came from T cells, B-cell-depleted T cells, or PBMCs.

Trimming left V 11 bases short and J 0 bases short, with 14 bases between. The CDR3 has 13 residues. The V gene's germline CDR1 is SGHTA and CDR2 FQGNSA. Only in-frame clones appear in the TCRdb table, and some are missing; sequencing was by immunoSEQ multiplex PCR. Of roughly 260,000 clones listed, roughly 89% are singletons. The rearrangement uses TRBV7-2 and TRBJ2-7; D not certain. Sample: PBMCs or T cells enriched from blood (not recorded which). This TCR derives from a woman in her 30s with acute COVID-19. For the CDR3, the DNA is TGTGCCTCAACCGTCCCGAGCTCCTACGAGCAGTACTTC. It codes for CASTVPSSYEQYF.